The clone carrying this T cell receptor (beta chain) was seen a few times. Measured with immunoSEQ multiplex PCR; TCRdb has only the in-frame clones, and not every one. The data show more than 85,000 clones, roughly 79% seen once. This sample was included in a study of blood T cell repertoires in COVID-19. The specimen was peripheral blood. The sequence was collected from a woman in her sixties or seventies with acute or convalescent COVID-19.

The CDR3 is CASSHSRTQSVPNTGELFF. The CDR3 DNA is TGTGCCAGCAGCCACAGTCGGACTCAGTCGGTCCCCAACACCGGGGAGCTGTTTTTT. This sequence joins TRBV3-1 (or the pseudogene TRBV3-2) and TRBJ2-2, with a weak D call TRBD2 (5 bases). V was cut by 3 bases and J by 2 bases, with 22 bases left in between. In germline, CDR1 is LGHDT, CDR2 YNNKEL (reference sequence). The CDR3 length is 19 residues.